Here is one TCR beta chain with its context. Its target is unknown. Clones were sequenced by immunoSEQ multiplex PCR, and TCRdb holds only the in-frame ones, with some missing. Of some 120,000 clones listed, roughly 85% are singletons. This record comes from a study of T cell responses to AZD1222 COVID-19 vaccine. Study results and caveats: Vaccine-associated CD4 TCRs spanned spike, dominant at 160-218 and 743-854. The peak T cell response came first, and repertoires were sampled only after it. Spike-specific TCR breadth and depth grew following two AZD1222 doses.

The sequence was collected from an adult in good health. The sequences come from peripheral blood, collected on day 0 of MenACWY control vaccination.

Here the CDR3 reads CASSVWGQAQGGLHF. The DNA for the CDR3 is TGCGCCAGCAGCGTATGGGGACAGGCCCAGGGGGGCCTCCACTTT. The chain uses TRBV5-1 and TRBJ1-6; 8 bases are a match to TRBD1. Germline CDR1 is SGHRS and CDR2 is YFSETQ. The V and J ends lost 4 bases and 15 bases, in that order; junction bases with no gene match: 15. The CDR3 extends over 15 amino acids.